The 19 T cell receptor beta chains listed next were all sequenced from one sample in a study of OX40 agonist ivuxolimab in advanced cancers. TCRdb keeps only in-frame clones here, not all; method: immunoSEQ multiplex PCR. The sample has 45,000 to 65,000 clones, about 81% seen once. Sequencing used CD4+ or CD8+ T cells sorted from blood, obtained in a trial of the OX40 agonist ivuxolimab. These receptor sequences come from an adult with an advanced solid tumor such as melanoma, head and neck, liver or kidney cancer.

The V and J genes are TRBV7-6 and TRBJ2-7; D is ambiguous. The length of the CDR3 is 12 residues. CDR1 and CDR2 from the germline V gene are SGHVS and FNYEAQ. Deletions cut 4 bases from V and 3 bases from J, with 7 bases between. The CDR3 bases are TGTGCCAGCAGCTCCAACCACTACGAGCAGTACTTC. This encodes CASSSNHYEQYF.

V and J are TRBV27 and TRBJ1-2; D remains ambiguous. Germline V lookup: CDR1 MNHEY, CDR2 SMNVEV (reference sequence). The CDR3 is 13 residues long. The germline V and J ends were trimmed by 6 bases and 4 bases, with 12 bases remaining between them. CDR3 sequence: CASRSTGSYGYTF. The CDR3, as DNA: TGTGCCAGCAGGTCGACCGGGTCCTATGGCTACACCTTC.

The count of this clone is one. The chain has TRBV5-4 and TRBJ2-3; the D is unclear. The CDR3 consists of 11 residues. Germline V lookup: CDR1 SGHNT, CDR2 YYREEE (reference sequence). V was trimmed by 3 bases and J by 10 bases, leaving 9 bases between them. CDR3 sequence: CASSYAEAQYF. Written as DNA, the CDR3 is TGTGCCAGCAGCTACGCCGAGGCGCAGTATTTT.

The rearrangement joins TRBV15 to TRBJ1-3, with TRBD1 as a possible D gene (6 bases). The CDR3 covers 16 residues. Trimming took off 3 bases at V and 4 bases at J, with 16 bases between the two ends. CDR1 LNHNV and CDR2 YYDKDF come from the germline V gene (reference sequence). CDR3 region: CATSSPWAGAGNTIYF. The CDR3 DNA follows: TGTGCCACCAGCAGCCCCTGGGCAGGGGCCGGAAACACCATATATTTT.

This sequence joins TRBV2 and TRBJ1-3; D gene uncertain. Germline V gene sequence: CDR1 SNHLY, CDR2 FYNNEI. CDR3 size: 15 residues. V lost 3 bases, J lost 0 bases, and 9 bases lay in between. CDR3 amino acids: CASSESGRSGNTIYF. CDR3 in DNA: TGTGCCAGCAGTGAGAGCGGACGCTCTGGAAACACCATATATTTT.

The chain combines TRBV27 with TRBJ2-2; 8 bases are shared with TRBD1. After removal of 7 bases from V and 5 bases from J, the junction contained 9 bases not matched to a gene. This CDR3 comprises 15 residues. From germline, CDR1 is MNHEY and CDR2 SMNVEV (reference sequence). DNA for the CDR3: TGTGCCAGCACCATTCTAAGACAGGGGACCGGGGAGCTGTTTTTT. Translating gives CASTILRQGTGELFF.

In its sample, this clone was seen a few times. The chain recombines TRBV11-3 with TRBJ2-5; TRBD1 matches 9 bases. The V and J ends lost 5 bases and 2 bases, in that order; junction bases with no gene match: 6. This CDR3 region has 15 residues. Germline values: CDR1 SGHNT, CDR2 YENEEA. CDR3 residues: CASSRRQGVQETQYF. DNA for the CDR3: TGTGCCAGCAGCCGCCGACAGGGGGTACAAGAGACCCAGTACTTC.

The rearrangement joins TRBV5-6 to TRBJ1-2, with D uncertain. Germline V gives CDR1 SGHDT, CDR2 YYEEEE. This CDR3 contains 14 residues. V was cut by 1 base and J by 3 bases, with 10 bases left in between. The CDR3 DNA reads TGTGCCAGCAGCTTGTTTACAGAGCACTATGGCTACACCTTC. This sequence encodes CASSLFTEHYGYTF.

This chain uses TRBV7-2 with TRBJ2-3; D gene uncertain. Trimming took off 5 bases at V and 7 bases at J, with 16 bases between the two ends. CDR3 length: 14 amino acids. CDR1 is SGHTA and CDR2 is FQGNSA in the germline V gene. The chain's CDR3 is CASSRSEARHTQYF. CDR3 nucleotides: TGTGCCAGCAGCCGAAGCGAGGCCAGACATACGCAGTATTTT.

This clone has a handful of counts. This chain links TRBV9 with TRBJ2-1, with D perhaps matching TRBD2 (6 bases). The CDR3 is 16 amino acids. Germline CDR1 is SGDLS and CDR2 is YYNGEE. Trimming stripped 0 bases from V and 3 bases from J, with 13 bases between. CDR3 sequence reads: CASSVDTGLDYNEQFF. In DNA form, the CDR3 reads TGTGCCAGCAGCGTAGATACGGGACTGGACTACAATGAGCAGTTCTTC. Full variable domain (remainder filled in from reference TRBV9 and TRBJ2-1): DSGVTQTPKHLITATGQRVTLRCSPRSGDLSVYWYQQSLDQGLQFLIQYYNGEERAKGNILERFSAQQFPDLHSELNLSSLELGDSALYFCASSVDTGLDYNEQFFGPGTRLTVL.

This clone qualifies as medium-sized. The rearrangement uses TRBV7-9 and TRBJ1-2; D is perhaps TRBD1 (6 bases). This CDR3 comprises 11 residues. In germline, CDR1 is SEHNR, CDR2 FQNEAQ (reference sequence). Deletions cut 10 bases from V and 5 bases from J, with 11 bases between. The CDR3 region has the DNA TGTGCCACAGGACAGTATTATGGCTACACCTTC. Amino acids: CATGQYYGYTF.

The chain carries TRBV18 and TRBJ1-2; 7 positions agree with TRBD1. This CDR3 has 14 residues. Germline V gives CDR1 KGHSH, CDR2 LQKENI. The V gene end was trimmed by 1 base and the J gene end by 6 bases; junction bases not matched to a gene: 5. The CDR3 DNA is TGTGCCAGCTCACCACGACAGGGCTTGGATGGCTACACCTTC. This codes for CASSPRQGLDGYTF. The full variable domain, its missing parts supplied by reference TRBV18 and TRBJ1-2, is NAGVMQNPRHLVRRRGQEARLRCSPMKGHSHVYWYRQLPEEGLKFMVYLQKENIIDESGMPKERFSAEFPKEGPSILRIQQVVRGDSAAYFCASSPRQGLDGYTFGSGTRLTVV.

The gene calls are TRBV7-9 and TRBJ1-5; TRBD1 is a possible D gene (6 bases). The CDR3 is made up of 14 amino acids. Germline V lookup: CDR1 SEHNR, CDR2 FQNEAQ (reference sequence). V was shortened by 5 bases and J by 6 bases, with 14 bases between the two germline ends. CDR3 DNA sequence: TGTGCCAGCAGCCCCCAACAGGGAACTCAGCCCCAGCATTTT. This gives the protein CASSPQQGTQPQHF.

The J gene is TRBJ2-7, the V gene TRBV15; D uncertain. CDR1 and CDR2 (germline): LNHNV, YYDKDF (reference sequence). V lost 0 bases and J lost 3, with 6 bases in between. The CDR3 length is 13 residues. In DNA, the CDR3 is TGTGCCACCAGCAGAGAGCGACGCTACGAGCAGTACTTC. Encoded protein: CATSRERRYEQYF. Variable domain in full (rest from reference TRBV15 and TRBJ2-7): DAMVIQNPRYQVTQFGKPVTLSCSQTLNHNVMYWYQQKSSQAPKLLFHYYDKDFNNEADTPDNFQSRRPNTSFCFLDIRSPGLGDTAMYLCATSRERRYEQYFGPGTRLTVT.

The rearrangement uses TRBV2 and TRBJ2-7; D remains ambiguous. Germline lookup yields CDR1 SNHLY and CDR2 FYNNEI. Trimming took 0 bases from V and 1 from J, leaving 4 bases between them. The CDR3 is made up of 13 amino acids. CDR3 sequence: CASSEAQSYEQYF. The CDR3, as DNA: TGTGCCAGCAGTGAAGCGCAGTCCTACGAGCAGTACTTC.

This chain links TRBV27 with TRBJ1-4, with 7 bases matching TRBD1. With V trimmed by 2 bases and J by 8 bases, 8 bases remained unmatched. CDR3 length equals 15 residues. From germline, CDR1 is MNHEY and CDR2 SMNVEV (reference sequence). CDR3 DNA sequence: TGTGCCAGCAGTTTAATGGGCAGGGGGGAGGAAAAACTGTTTTTT. This sequence encodes CASSLMGRGEEKLFF.

The V and J genes are TRBV11-2 and TRBJ1-1; 8 bases line up with TRBD1. V dropped 7 bases and J dropped 4; count of bases not matched to a gene: 8. The CDR3 has 14 amino acids. Germline CDR1 reads SGHAT; CDR2 reads FQNNGV. CDR3 protein: CASTFADRGTEAFF. As DNA, the CDR3 is TGTGCCAGCACCTTTGCCGACAGGGGCACTGAAGCTTTCTTT.

The J gene is TRBJ2-5, the V gene TRBV28, with 12 nucleotides matching TRBD2. Germline V gives CDR1 MDHEN, CDR2 SYDVKM. With V trimmed by 5 bases and J by 5 bases, 3 bases remained unmatched. The CDR3 contains 14 residues. The CDR3 protein is CASSPSGGAETQYF. The CDR3 DNA sequence: TGTGCCAGCAGTCCTAGCGGGGGGGCGGAGACCCAGTACTTC.

V usage is TRBV7-8 and J usage is TRBJ1-5; 8 nucleotides agree with TRBD1. This CDR3 has 16 amino acids. From germline, CDR1 is SGHVS and CDR2 FQNEAQ. After removal of 3 bases from V and 5 bases from J, the junction contained 9 bases not matched to a gene. CDR3 loop: CASSFAGQGGHQPQHF. As DNA, the CDR3 is TGTGCCAGCAGCTTTGCAGGACAGGGCGGACATCAGCCCCAGCATTTT.